The present T cell receptor beta chain was sequenced within a study of PD-1 blockade in classical Hodgkin lymphoma (dated by TCRdb to about 2020). A note on the overall study: Nivolumab dosing was 3 mg/kg intravenously every 2 weeks, continuing until either disease progression or unacceptable toxicity. The study used TCR beta sequencing and CyTOF to define a peripheral blood immune signature of response to PD-1 blockade in classical Hodgkin lymphoma.

Here is what the overall study found, with its caveats: The study was limited to a single clinical trial cohort, and causes of repertoire differences, possibly disease activity or prior therapy, remained undefined. Baseline TCR diversity was reported to be lower in newly diagnosed patients than in healthy donors, and even lower in relapsed/refractory patients. Baseline diversity similar to that of newly diagnosed patients was observed in trial patients achieving complete response, whereas significantly lower diversity was observed in partial responders and progressors. Patients starting nivolumab less than 1 year after ASCT had lower diversity and were excluded from later analyses to avoid confounding by immune reconstitution. A significant rise by C4D1 was seen in CD4+ but not CD8+ TCR diversity (p=0.0027 vs p=0.16), with the rise being most apparent in complete responders (p=0.02).

This clone was detected once. The target of this receptor is not known. No quality values exist for individual bases; no much larger clone is one base distant. This sample's time point label indicates: cycle 4 day 1 (C4D1), after more than five weeks of nivolumab. Every trial patient had relapsed following autologous stem cell transplantation, and prior brentuximab vedotin exposure was what differed among cohorts A, B and C. The trial cohort comprised some 60 patients with relapsed/refractory classical Hodgkin lymphoma whose best overall responses were complete response, partial response or progressive disease. In the multi-cohort phase II CheckMate 205 trial, trial patients received single-agent nivolumab. An independent review committee assessed best overall response by applying the 2007 International Working Group response criteria. Trial PBMCs were collected immediately before nivolumab initiation (C1D1) and during therapy at cycle 2 day 1 and cycle 4 day 1. After peripheral blood was drawn into 8 mL Vacutainer Cell Preparation Tubes, PBMCs were isolated by centrifugation and then cryopreserved.

Ends trimmed: V by 2 bases, J by 4 bases; bases unmatched to a gene: 2. CDR1 SEHNR and CDR2 FQNEAQ were looked up in the germline V gene (reference sequence). The CDR3 starts with the cysteine, ends with the phenylalanine, and has 15 residues. Left in the record is the CDR3 DNA by itself, 45 bases read in frame from the first base. The Qiagen DNeasy kit was used to extract genomic DNA from unsorted PBMCs and from the negatively selected CD4+ and CD8+ fractions. TCR beta CDR3 regions were amplified by immunoSEQ multiplex PCR using primers annealing to V and J segments. A synthetic immune receptor repertoire was used to minimize amplification bias, and remaining bias was computationally removed after sequencing. The published analysis was carried out like this. Custom Python scripts were used to quantify repertoire diversity as the Shannon entropy index. Unsorted, CD4+ and CD8+ repertoires were examined separately, except in combined analyses, for which CD4+ and CD8+ sequences were merged in silico. Clonal expansion was defined as a frequency increase of at least 2-fold after treatment compared with C1D1, and clones undetected at baseline were assigned a pseudocount of 0.5. Clones with 0 or 1 copy at C1D1 were defined as singleton clones, while clones with 2 or more copies were defined as non-singleton clones. Clones expanded in unsorted samples were assigned a CD4+, CD8+ or unknown annotation through matching of protein sequences in sorted samples from the same patient. Wilcoxon tests were applied to paired samples to test diversity changes from C1D1 to C4D1. TCRdb carries this immuneACCESS record with in-frame sequences only. Its versions omit some clonotypes, under half of them owing to an unresolved V gene in the studies checked, with the rest unexplained. The DNA gave D and trimming, while V, J and clone size come from that table. The table for this sample lists about 31,000 clones; 65% to 85% of them were counted only once. About a sixth of the sample is in the top ten clones.

The source of this sequence is a human donor with classical Hodgkin lymphoma. This chain is built from TRBV7-9 and TRBJ2-5; 12 bases in the junction line up with TRBD2. Specimen: peripheral blood mononuclear cells (PBMCs), collected before the fourth cycle of nivolumab. Read as DNA, the sequence is TGTGCCAGCAGCTTACTAGCGGGGGGGCCAGAGACCCAGTACTTC. The translation is CASSLLAGGPETQYF.